A selection of T cell receptor beta chains follows, all from one sample in a study of cytomegalovirus exposure and HLA in healthy donors. Assay used: immunoSEQ multiplex PCR; TCRdb lists only in-frame clones, some missing. Here the sample spans 90,000 to 150,000 clones, 77% being singletons. What was sequenced was PBMCs. Receptor source: a middle-aged man in good health and CMV-seropositive. The CDR3 runs from the conserved cysteine through the conserved F or W. D genes are given only for firm matches. Only some rows state a clone size, as once, few, many or a class for expanded clones.

d_call	clone_size	j_call	v_call	cdr3_nt	cdr3_aa
TRBD2	NA	TRBJ2-7	TRBV14	TGTGCCAGCAGCCCAAGACTAGCGGGGGCCAGCTTAAACCCCTACGAGCAGTACTTC	CASSPRLAGASLNPYEQYF
TRBD2	NA	TRBJ2-7	TRBV15	TGTGCCACCAGCACCTTAGCGGGGGGGTCCTACGAGCAGTACTTC	CATSTLAGGSYEQYF
NA	NA	TRBJ1-6	TRBV28	TGTGCCAGCAGTTCCGGGGGTCGGGATTCACCCCTCCACTTT	CASSSGGRDSPLHF
NA	NA	TRBJ2-1	TRBV5-6	TGTGCCAGCAGCTTGGGAGGAAGCTCCTACAATGAGCAGTTCTTC	CASSLGGSSYNEQFF
TRBD1	NA	TRBJ1-1	TRBV5-8	TGTGCCAGCAGCTTGACCGGACAGGGAACTGAAGCTTTCTTT	CASSLTGQGTEAFF
TRBD1	few	TRBJ1-1	TRBV5-4	TGTGCCAGCATCAACGGACCAGGGGGAGACGGCACTGAAGCTTTCTTT	CASINGPGGDGTEAFF
TRBD2	NA	TRBJ2-7	TRBV7-9	TGTGCCAGCATTCGGGGCAGCGGGGACTACGAGCAGTACTTC	CASIRGSGDYEQYF
NA	NA	TRBJ1-6	TRBV19	TGTGCCAGTAGTATGGGAGGGAATTCACCCCTCCACTTT	CASSMGGNSPLHF
TRBD1	few	TRBJ1-2	TRBV6-5	TGTGCCAGCAGGCAGACAGGGACTAACTATGGCTACACCTTC	CASRQTGTNYGYTF
TRBD1	NA	TRBJ2-7	TRBV6-5	TGTGCCAGCAGTGAGGGGACAGCCTACGAGCAGTACTTC	CASSEGTAYEQYF
TRBD1	NA	TRBJ1-1	TRBV27	TGTGCCAGCAGTTTATACGAGGGGGCAGGGACTGAAGCTTTCTTT	CASSLYEGAGTEAFF
NA	NA	TRBJ1-4	TRBV30	TGTGCCTGGAGTAGAGAGGGAGGTGAAAAACTGTTTTTT	CAWSREGGEKLFF
NA	NA	TRBJ1-1	TRBV4-2	TGTGCCAGCAGCCCAAAGACAGGCATGTCAGCCACTGAAGCTTTCTTT	CASSPKTGMSATEAFF
NA	NA	TRBJ2-2	TRBV18	TGTGCCAGCTCACCACGAAGGAGGGGCGAGAGTACCGGGGAGCTGTTTTTT	CASSPRRRGESTGELFF
TRBD1	NA	TRBJ1-1	TRBV5-4	TGTGCCAGCAGCTTAAAGGCCGGGACAGGGGACCCTGAAGCTTTCTTT	CASSLKAGTGDPEAFF
NA	once	TRBJ1-5	TRBV10-3	TGTGCCATCAGTAAACAGGTGGGCAATCAGCCCCAGCATTTT	CAISKQVGNQPQHF
NA	NA	TRBJ1-5	TRBV9	TGTGCCAGCAGCTCCCGGCAGGGTGGACAGCCCCAGCATTTT	CASSSRQGGQPQHF
TRBD2	NA	TRBJ2-7	TRBV9	TGTGCCAGCAGTGAGCATAGCGGGGGTCTTAACGAGCAGTACTTC	CASSEHSGGLNEQYF
TRBD2	few	TRBJ2-1	TRBV23-1	TGCGCCAGCAGTCATCCCGGACTAGCGGGGGTACAATTCGATGAGCAGTTCTTC	CASSHPGLAGVQFDEQFF
NA	NA	TRBJ2-7	TRBV7-6	TGTGCCAGCAGCTTAGGTGGCAGGGACTACGAGCAGTACTTC	CASSLGGRDYEQYF
TRBD1	NA	TRBJ2-2	TRBV7-3	TGTGCCAGCAGCAATGACAGGGGTACGAACACCGGGGAGCTGTTTTTT	CASSNDRGTNTGELFF
NA	NA	TRBJ1-5	TRBV7-9	TGTGCCAGCAGCTTCGGGGGGAATCAGCCCCAGCATTTT	CASSFGGNQPQHF
TRBD2	NA	TRBJ2-3	TRBV4-2	TGTGCCAGCAGCCAAGAACTCCCGCCTAGCGGGGGAGATACGCAGTATTTT	CASSQELPPSGGDTQYF
TRBD2	NA	TRBJ2-1	TRBV27	TGTGCCAGCAGCCAAAGACTAGCGGGGCTTTATGAGCAGTTCTTC	CASSQRLAGLYEQFF
NA	NA	TRBJ2-1	TRBV7-2	TGTGCCAGCAGCTTAGGGCAGGCTAATGAGCAGTTCTTC	CASSLGQANEQFF
TRBD1	once	TRBJ1-5	TRBV14	TGTGCCAGCAGCCGCAGGGGGAGCAATCAGCCCCGGCATTTT	CASSRRGSNQPRHF
NA	NA	TRBJ1-1	TRBV5-4	TGTGCCAGCAGCTTGGCCCTTCGGGGGGCGCGTACTGAAGCTTTCTTT	CASSLALRGARTEAFF
TRBD2	NA	TRBJ2-2	TRBV7-9	TGTGCCAGCAGCTCTAGCGGGACTACCGGGGAGCTGTTTTTT	CASSSSGTTGELFF
TRBD1	few	TRBJ1-4	TRBV5-4	TGTGCCAGCAGCTTGGGGACAGGTGCAACTAATGAAAAACTGTTTTTT	CASSLGTGATNEKLFF
NA	NA	TRBJ1-1	TRBV7-2	TGTGCCAGCAGCCCCTCCGGGTTTTACACTGAAGCTTTCTTT	CASSPSGFYTEAFF
NA	NA	TRBJ2-5	TRBV6-5	TGTGCCAGCAGTTACTCGGGGGGAGGAGGGGAGACCCAGTACTTC	CASSYSGGGGETQYF